This T cell receptor beta chain was captured in a study of blood T cell repertoires in COVID-19. The overall study: Researchers got acute and convalescent COVID-19 samples from the United States, Italy and Spain. T cells, B-cell-depleted T cells, or PBMCs supplied cDNA or gDNA.

V lost 7 bases, J lost 4 bases, and 17 bases stayed unmatched. The CDR3 spans 18 residues. Germline V CDR1 and CDR2: LNHDA, SQIVND (reference sequence). Authors' methods: Reference gene primer amplification gave estimated nucleated cell counts. The method was immunoSEQ multiplex PCR; TCRdb's version includes in-frame clones alone and lacks a portion of them. V, J and clone size are taken as reported in that table, and D and trimming were inferred from the DNA itself. The sample holds hundreds of thousands of clones; about 83% are singletons and the top ten take 2.5% to 3%. Sequencing was done on a sample of peripheral blood. This clonotype was sampled from a woman aged 40 to 50 with active or convalescent COVID-19. The chain carries TRBV19 and TRBJ2-2; 8 bases match TRBD1. The CDR3 DNA follows: TGTGCCAGTACCACCCCCCCCGGACAGGGCAGTGGCACCGGGGAGCTGTTTTTT. Translated, it gives CASTTPPGQGSGTGELFF.